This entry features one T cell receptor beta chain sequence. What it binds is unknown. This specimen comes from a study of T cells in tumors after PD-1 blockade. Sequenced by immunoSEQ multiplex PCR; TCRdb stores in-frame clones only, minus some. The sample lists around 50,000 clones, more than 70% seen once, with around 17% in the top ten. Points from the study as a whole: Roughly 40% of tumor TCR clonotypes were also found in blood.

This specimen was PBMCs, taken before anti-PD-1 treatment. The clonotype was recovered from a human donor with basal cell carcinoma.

In DNA form, the CDR3 reads TGTGCCAGCAGTCCTGACAGGGTGGGAGGCTACACCTTC. Translation: CASSPDRVGGYTF. The V gene is TRBV27, the J gene TRBJ1-2, with 7 bases matching TRBD1. In germline, CDR1 is MNHEY, CDR2 SMNVEV (reference sequence). This CDR3 contains 13 residues. V shed 5 bases, J shed 8 bases, and the junction held 8 bases outside the gene matches.